This T cell receptor (beta chain) was captured by sequencing in a study of T cell responses to AZD1222 COVID-19 vaccine. The repertoire was sequenced with immunoSEQ multiplex PCR; TCRdb's copy has only in-frame clones and lacks some. Among some 110,000 clones listed, more than 70% were seen once. The CDR3 totals 14 residues. Germline loops: CDR1 KGHSH, CDR2 LQKENI. The V end lost 2 bases, the J end lost 7 bases, and 14 bases lay between the germline ends. Here the sequenced sample was peripheral blood, taken 28 days after the second AZD1222 dose. The clonotype originates from an adult who received the AZD1222 COVID-19 vaccine. The chain is built from TRBV18 and TRBJ1-2; maybe TRBD1 (6 bases). The CDR3 bases are TGTGCCAGCTCACCAAGGGACACGGATTCTGGCTACACCTTC. Amino acid sequence: CASSPRDTDSGYTF.